This T cell receptor (beta chain) was profiled in a study of Graves' ophthalmopathy and Graves' hyperthyroidism. The CDR3 sequence is 15 residues long. Germline CDR1 reads MNHEY; CDR2 reads SMNVEV (reference sequence). V was pared by 2 bases and J by 7 bases, with 7 bases of the junction left unmatched. This clonotype has a count of ten or more. Scientists amplified the TCR beta CDR3 regions from RNA transcripts. HTBI primers primed a first-round RT-PCR, and a second-round multiplex PCR followed. TCRdb re-called the multiplex PCR reads through MiXCR, storing one row per CDR3 protein. The profile shows a few hundred thousand distinct CDR3 sequences, about 17% of them singletons.

The genes are TRBV27 and TRBJ2-7, with 11 positions matching TRBD2. This TCR came from an adult man with Graves' ophthalmopathy. Sequencing was done on a sample of peripheral blood. The CDR3 loop reads CASSLVAGGPVEQYF. The CDR3 coding sequence is TGTGCCAGCAGTTTAGTAGCGGGAGGGCCGGTAGAGCAGTACTTC.